This T cell receptor beta chain was obtained from a study of blood T cell repertoires in COVID-19. Background on the study: Acute and convalescent COVID-19 samples came from the United States, Italy and Spain. The cDNA or gDNA used as material had been derived from T cells, B-cell-depleted T cells, or PBMCs.

Membership in each cohort depended on participant-reported clinical history. Trimming took off 4 bases at V and 1 base at J, with 7 bases between the two ends. This CDR3 is 13 amino acids long. Germline loops: CDR1 SGHTA, CDR2 FQGNSA. In the authors' workflow: Nucleated cell counts were estimated from reference gene primer amplification. The table came from immunoSEQ multiplex PCR; TCRdb's copy has only in-frame clones and leaves some out. For V, J and clone size, that table is used; D and trimming come from the DNA. The sample consists of around 340,000 clones, approximately 86% of them appearing once.

This TCR derives from a woman between 35 and 50 years old with acute COVID-19. The specimen sequenced was PBMCs or T cells enriched from blood (not recorded which). The chain combines TRBV7-2 with TRBJ1-2; D is ambiguous. The CDR3 reads CASSSPVNYGYTF. CDR3 bases: TGTGCCAGCAGCTCTCCTGTTAACTATGGCTACACCTTC.